This record looks at one T cell receptor beta chain sequence and its context. These data belong to a study of blood T cells in healthy people across ages. The authors ran a second PCR of about 7 to 11 cycles using a sample-barcoded 5' primer and a J-beta primer mix. TCRdb independently ran MiXCR on the 5' RACE reads; one entry per CDR3 protein. Seen here are about 1,600,000 distinct CDR3 sequences, around 42% observed once, and the top ten hold 7.9%. Trimming at V came to 3 bases and at J to 5 bases, leaving 4 bases not matched to a gene. Germline V gene sequence: CDR1 SGHRS, CDR2 YFSETQ. The CDR3 extends over 13 amino acids.

This TCR derives from a woman between 18 and 29 years old in good health. This chain connects TRBV5-1 to TRBJ2-7; 8 bases are shared with TRBD1. Sequencing was carried out using blood. The CDR3 is CASSSQGVNEQYF. CDR3 sequence (DNA): TGCGCCAGCAGCTCACAGGGGGTCAACGAGCAGTACTTC.